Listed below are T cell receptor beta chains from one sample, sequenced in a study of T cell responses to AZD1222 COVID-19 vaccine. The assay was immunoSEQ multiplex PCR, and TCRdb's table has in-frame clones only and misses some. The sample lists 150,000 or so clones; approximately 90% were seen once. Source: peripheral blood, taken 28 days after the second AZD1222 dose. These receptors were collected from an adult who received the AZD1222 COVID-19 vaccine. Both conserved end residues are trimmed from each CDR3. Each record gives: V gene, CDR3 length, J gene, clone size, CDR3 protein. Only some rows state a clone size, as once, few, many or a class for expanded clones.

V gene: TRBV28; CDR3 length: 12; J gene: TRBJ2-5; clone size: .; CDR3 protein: ASGGRSSKETQY
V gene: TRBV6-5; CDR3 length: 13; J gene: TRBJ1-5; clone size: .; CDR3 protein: ASSLLFLPNQPQH
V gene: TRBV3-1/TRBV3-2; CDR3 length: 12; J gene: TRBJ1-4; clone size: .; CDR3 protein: ASSLKPGPQKLF
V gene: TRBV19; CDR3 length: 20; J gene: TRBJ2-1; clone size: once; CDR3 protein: ASSMRGSHGLAGAGRYNEQF
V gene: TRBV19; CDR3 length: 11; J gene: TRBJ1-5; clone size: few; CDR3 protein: ASSMSFSEPQH
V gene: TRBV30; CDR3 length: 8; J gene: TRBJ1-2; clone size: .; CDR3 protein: AWSVVEYT
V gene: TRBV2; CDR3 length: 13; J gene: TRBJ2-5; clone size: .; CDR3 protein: ASSEGQRRRETQY
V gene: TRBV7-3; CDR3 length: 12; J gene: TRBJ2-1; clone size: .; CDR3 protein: ASSLARNYNEQF
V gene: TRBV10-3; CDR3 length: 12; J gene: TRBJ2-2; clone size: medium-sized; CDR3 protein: AISAGGDTGELF
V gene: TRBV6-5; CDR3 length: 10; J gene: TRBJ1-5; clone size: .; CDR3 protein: ASKTGIQPQH
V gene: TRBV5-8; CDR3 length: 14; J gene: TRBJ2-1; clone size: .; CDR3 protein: ASSFWFQDDYNEQF
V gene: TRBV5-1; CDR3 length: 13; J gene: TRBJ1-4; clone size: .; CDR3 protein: ASSQNRGANEKLF
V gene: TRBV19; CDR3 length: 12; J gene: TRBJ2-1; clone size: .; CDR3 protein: ASVGSGGGNEQF
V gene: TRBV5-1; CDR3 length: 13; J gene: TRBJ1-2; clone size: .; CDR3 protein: ASSLAFGQLDGYT
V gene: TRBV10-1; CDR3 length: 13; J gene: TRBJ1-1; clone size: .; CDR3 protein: ASSIPGRENTEAF
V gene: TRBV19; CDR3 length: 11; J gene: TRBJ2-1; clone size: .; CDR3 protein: ASSISREHEQF
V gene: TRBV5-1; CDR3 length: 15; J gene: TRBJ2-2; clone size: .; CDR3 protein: ASSLRLPTMNTGELF
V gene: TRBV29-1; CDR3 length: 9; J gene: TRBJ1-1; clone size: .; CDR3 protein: SAGVGFEAF
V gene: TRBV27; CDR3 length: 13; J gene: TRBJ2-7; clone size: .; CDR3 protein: ASSLSQGRPYEQY
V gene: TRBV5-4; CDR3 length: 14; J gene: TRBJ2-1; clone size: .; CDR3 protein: ASSILGLAGVSEQF
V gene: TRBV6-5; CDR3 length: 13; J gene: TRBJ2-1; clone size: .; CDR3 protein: ASSRGARGYNEQF
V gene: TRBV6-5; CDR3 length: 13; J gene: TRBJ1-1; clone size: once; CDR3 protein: ASSIGTGGYGEAF
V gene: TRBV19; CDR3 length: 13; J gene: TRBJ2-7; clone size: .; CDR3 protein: ASSITGAGIYEQY
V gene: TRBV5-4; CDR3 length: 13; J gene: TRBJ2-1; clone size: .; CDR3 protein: ASSRDRVRGSEQF
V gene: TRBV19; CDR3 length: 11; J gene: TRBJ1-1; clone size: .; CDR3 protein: ASSILGGTEAF
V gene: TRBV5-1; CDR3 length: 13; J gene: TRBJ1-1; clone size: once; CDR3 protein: ASSLQGGGNTEAF
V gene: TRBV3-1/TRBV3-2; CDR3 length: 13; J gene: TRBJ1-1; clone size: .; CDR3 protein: ASSQANPRDTEAF
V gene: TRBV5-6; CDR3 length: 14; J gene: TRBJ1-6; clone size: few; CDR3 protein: ASAGGTGSYNSPLH
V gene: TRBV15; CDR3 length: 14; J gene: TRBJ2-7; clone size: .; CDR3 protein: ATSRGLAEPSGEQY
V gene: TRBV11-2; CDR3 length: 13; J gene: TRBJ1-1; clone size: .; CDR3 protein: ASSLAEWQRKEAF
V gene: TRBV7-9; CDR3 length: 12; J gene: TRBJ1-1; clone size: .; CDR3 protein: ASRQEGGLTEAF
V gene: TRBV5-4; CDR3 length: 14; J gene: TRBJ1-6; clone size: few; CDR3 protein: ASSNTPDGYNSPLH
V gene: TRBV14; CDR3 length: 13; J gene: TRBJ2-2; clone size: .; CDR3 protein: ASSQELAGAGELF
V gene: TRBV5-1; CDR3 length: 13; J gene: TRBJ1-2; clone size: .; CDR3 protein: ASRPEVAGDYGYT
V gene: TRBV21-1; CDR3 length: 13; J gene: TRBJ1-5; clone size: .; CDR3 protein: ASSPRQDSNQPQH
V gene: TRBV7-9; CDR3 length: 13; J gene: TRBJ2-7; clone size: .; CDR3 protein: ASSSHRDRSYEQY
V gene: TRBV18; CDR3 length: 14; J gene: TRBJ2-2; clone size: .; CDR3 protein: ASSLTQGEFHGELF
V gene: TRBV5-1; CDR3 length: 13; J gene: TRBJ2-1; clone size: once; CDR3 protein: ASSLVSGVVDEQF
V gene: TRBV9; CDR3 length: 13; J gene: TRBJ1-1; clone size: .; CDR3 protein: ASSVGGLLNTEAF
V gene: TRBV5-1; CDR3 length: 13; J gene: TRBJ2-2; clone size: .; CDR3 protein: ASTPLDYLTGELF
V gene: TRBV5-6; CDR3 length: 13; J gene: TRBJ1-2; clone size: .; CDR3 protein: ASSLAAGINYGYT